Following are 29 T cell receptor beta chains from one sample sequenced in a study of control samples from healthy donors and cancer patients. Produced via immunoSEQ multiplex PCR; TCRdb's table is partial and in-frame only. The repertoire holds about 150,000 clones, with 80% to 95% as singletons. Input material: blood. The origin of the receptors is a man aged 18-30 years in good health.

This chain links TRBV29-1 with TRBJ1-1, with 8 positions matching TRBD1. The CDR3 extends over 13 amino acids. Germline lookup yields CDR1 SQVTM and CDR2 ANQGSEA. The junction had 5 bases not matched to a gene; V was cut back by 5 bases and J by 3 bases. The DNA for the CDR3 is TGCAGCGTTAGGACAGGGAGGGACACTGAAGCTTTCTTT. It specifies CSVRTGRDTEAFF.

The gene calls are TRBV6-5 and TRBJ1-2; 7 nucleotides match TRBD1. Trimming cost V 2 bases and J 9 bases; bases outside gene matches: 9. The CDR3 is made up of 14 amino acids. CDR1 and CDR2 (germline): MNHEY, SVGAGI. The CDR3 sequence: CASSYTGQPGRYTF. CDR3 bases: TGTGCCAGCAGTTACACGGGACAGCCAGGCCGCTACACCTTC.

This chain links TRBV12-3 or TRBV12-4 with TRBJ1-1, with D uncertain. The CDR3 extends over 13 amino acids. Trimming took 2 bases from V and 4 from J, leaving 8 bases between them. This CDR3 is CASSLSSGTEAFF. The CDR3 nucleotides read TGTGCCAGCAGTTTAAGTTCGGGCACTGAAGCTTTCTTT.

This sequence joins TRBV30 and TRBJ2-5; 8 positions match TRBD2. The junction had 9 bases not matched to a gene; V was cut back by 1 base and J by 5 bases. The CDR3 totals 15 residues. Germline V CDR1 and CDR2: GTSNPN, SVGIG (reference sequence). Here the CDR3 reads CAWSATGGPEETQYF. Written as DNA, the CDR3 is TGTGCCTGGAGTGCAACGGGGGGGCCGGAGGAGACCCAGTACTTC. The entire variable domain, with the rest obtained from reference TRBV30 and TRBJ2-5, is as follows: SQTIHQWPATLVQPVGSPLSLECTVEGTSNPNLYWYRQAAGRGLQLLFYSVGIGQISSEVPQNLSASRPQDRQFILSSKKLLLSDSGFYLCAWSATGGPEETQYFGPGTRLLVL.

J is TRBJ2-7 and V is TRBV27, with a weak D call TRBD2 (6 bases). The CDR3 is 14 residues long. Germline CDR1 and CDR2: MNHEY and SMNVEV (reference sequence). V was shortened by 5 bases and J by 0 bases, with 11 bases between the two germline ends. In DNA, the CDR3 is TGTGCCAGCAGTCTGGGGCGGGGCTCCTACGAGCAGTACTTC. It specifies CASSLGRGSYEQYF.

The V and J genes are TRBV12-3 or TRBV12-4 and TRBJ1-2; D is perhaps TRBD1 (5 bases). The CDR3 is 13 residues long. The V end lost 6 bases, the J end lost 3 bases, and 11 bases lay between the germline ends. DNA for the CDR3: TGTGCCAGCAGATCCGGGGGTGACTATGGCTACACCTTC. It encodes CASRSGGDYGYTF.

This clone showed up just once. This sequence joins TRBV9 and TRBJ2-7; 8 bases agree with TRBD2. Germline V lookup: CDR1 SGDLS, CDR2 YYNGEE. This CDR3 spans 14 amino acids. Trimming cost V 0 bases and J 5 bases; bases outside gene matches: 4. DNA of the CDR3: TGTGCCAGCAGCGTAGAACTAGCGGTTAACGAGCAGTACTTC. Amino acid sequence: CASSVELAVNEQYF. The full variable domain, completed using reference TRBV9 and TRBJ2-7, is DSGVTQTPKHLITATGQRVTLRCSPRSGDLSVYWYQQSLDQGLQFLIQYYNGEERAKGNILERFSAQQFPDLHSELNLSSLELGDSALYFCASSVELAVNEQYFGPGTRLTVT.

The V gene is TRBV3-1 (or the pseudogene TRBV3-2), the J gene TRBJ2-3; D gene uncertain. The V gene lost 6 bases and the J gene lost 1 base, with 11 bases spanning the gap. Germline V gives CDR1 LGHDT, CDR2 YNNKEL (reference sequence). CDR3 length: 14 residues. CDR3 nucleotide sequence: TGTGCCAGCAGTATGGATGGGGGCACAGATACGCAGTATTTT. Its translation: CASSMDGGTDTQYF.

The rearrangement links TRBV4-1 to TRBJ2-5, with D maybe TRBD1 (7 bases). Trimming stripped 2 bases from V and 8 bases from J, with 24 bases between. The germline CDR1 and CDR2 sequences are MGHRA and YSYEKL. CDR3 length: 17 amino acids. The CDR3 sequence is CASSQYQGGEVWITQYF. The CDR3 DNA follows: TGCGCCAGCAGCCAATATCAGGGGGGAGAGGTGTGGATCACCCAGTACTTC.

This chain connects TRBV6-6 to TRBJ1-1; 8 bases line up with TRBD1. Trimming at V came to 8 bases and at J to 2 bases, leaving 7 bases not matched to a gene. The germline gives CDR1 MNHNY, CDR2 SVGAGI (reference sequence). The CDR3 has 14 residues. The CDR3 sequence: CASSDRGGNTEAFF. DNA of the CDR3: TGTGCCAGCTCCGACAGGGGCGGTAACACTGAAGCTTTCTTT.

The chain combines TRBV2 with TRBJ2-6; D is unresolved. Trimming removed 4 bases at V and 4 bases at J, with 14 bases between. The length of the CDR3 is 16 residues. In germline, CDR1 is SNHLY, CDR2 FYNNEI. CDR3 DNA sequence: TGTGCCAGCAGTGGCTTGGGGTCGTCGGGGGCCAACGTCCTGACTTTC. This gives the protein CASSGLGSSGANVLTF. Supplemented by reference TRBV2 and TRBJ2-6, the full variable domain reads EPEVTQTPSHQVTQMGQEVILRCVPISNHLYFYWYRQILGQKVEFLVSFYNNEISEKSEIFDDQFSVERPDGSNFTLKIRSTKLEDSAMYFCASSGLGSSGANVLTFGAGSRLTVL.

The V call is TRBV16, the J call TRBJ2-5; D call uncertain. In germline, CDR1 is KGHSY, CDR2 FQNENV. The CDR3 runs to 11 residues. V lost 2 bases and J lost 10, with 8 bases in between. CDR3 region: CASSQGWNQYF. The CDR3 region has the DNA TGTGCCAGCAGCCAAGGCTGGAACCAGTACTTC.

CDR3 region: CASSPNPVQETQYF. CDR3 in DNA: TGTGCCAGCAGTCCGAATCCCGTCCAAGAGACCCAGTACTTC. This chain uses TRBV6-5 with TRBJ2-5; D gene uncertain. The V gene lost 5 bases and the J gene lost 1 base, with 11 bases spanning the gap. The germline V gene encodes CDR1 MNHEY and CDR2 SVGAGI. The CDR3 runs 14 residues.

V usage is TRBV7-9 and J usage is TRBJ2-3; no firm D call. Trimming removed 5 bases from V and 2 bases from J, with 17 bases in between. CDR3 length equals 16 residues. The germline gives CDR1 SEHNR, CDR2 FQNEAQ (reference sequence). This CDR3 is CASSAELTPVTDTQYF. The CDR3 nucleotides read TGTGCCAGCAGCGCAGAACTTACGCCGGTCACAGATACGCAGTATTTT.

The chain is built from TRBV19 and TRBJ1-6, with D perhaps TRBD1 (5 bases). This CDR3 has 12 amino acids. Per the germline V gene, CDR1 is LNHDA and CDR2 is SQIVND (reference sequence). Trimming took 2 bases from V and 11 from J, leaving 7 bases between them. CDR3 in DNA: TGTGCCAGTAGTATAAAGGGGACACCCCTCCACTTT. Protein: CASSIKGTPLHF. Using reference TRBV19 and TRBJ1-6 for the parts outside the CDR3, the full variable domain is DGGITQSPKYLFRKEGQNVTLSCEQNLNHDAMYWYRQDPGQGLRLIYYSQIVNDFQKGDIAEGYSVSREKKESFPLTVTSAQKNPTAFYLCASSIKGTPLHFGNGTRLTVT.

The genes are TRBV12-2 and TRBJ1-1; the D segment call TRBD1 is taken from the table without a DNA check. TRBV12-2 is labeled a pseudogene. This CDR3 is 15 amino acids long. CDR3 bases: TGTGCAAGTCGCTTAGAGTACAGGTCACGTCCTCGAGCTTTCTTT. Translating gives CASRLEYRSRPRAFF.

This chain joins TRBV3-1 (or the pseudogene TRBV3-2) and TRBJ2-1; TRBD2 aligns across 7 bases. V lost 1 base to trimming and J lost 5 bases; unmatched junction nucleotides: 8. The CDR3 runs to 16 residues. The germline V gene has CDR1 LGHDT and CDR2 YNNKEL (reference sequence). The CDR3 region is CASSQVRASGNNEQFF. The CDR3 DNA reads as TGTGCCAGCAGCCAAGTGCGGGCTAGCGGAAACAATGAGCAGTTCTTC.

The rearrangement uses TRBV19 and TRBJ2-1; D may be TRBD2 (5 bases). Germline CDR1 reads LNHDA; CDR2 reads SQIVND (reference sequence). Trimming took 3 bases from V and 7 from J, leaving 7 bases between them. The CDR3 runs 12 residues. DNA for the CDR3: TGTGCCAGTAGTATGAGAGGGAATGAGCAGTTCTTC. It translates to CASSMRGNEQFF.

This clone was observed a single time. V and J are TRBV25-1 and TRBJ2-3; D could derive from TRBD1 or TRBD2 (5 bases each). Germline CDR1 is MGHDK and CDR2 is SYGVNS. The CDR3 covers 16 residues. V shed 1 base and J shed 0 bases, with 11 bases lying between them. The CDR3 region is CASSEWGRKSTDTQYF. Here the CDR3 DNA reads TGTGCCAGCAGTGAATGGGGACGGAAAAGCACAGATACGCAGTATTTT.

The chain joins TRBV9 to TRBJ1-2; no clear D. Per germline, CDR1 SGDLS and CDR2 YYNGEE. This CDR3 comprises 16 residues. The V end lost 0 bases, the J end lost 8 bases, and 20 bases lay between the germline ends. This CDR3 reads CASSVVGPTDFGGYTF. In DNA, the CDR3 is TGTGCCAGCAGCGTAGTAGGCCCTACTGACTTTGGGGGCTACACCTTC.

This chain uses TRBV19 with TRBJ2-1; no clear D. The CDR3 extends over 13 amino acids. Trimming removed 0 bases from V and 2 bases from J, with 2 bases in between. Germline lookup yields CDR1 LNHDA and CDR2 SQIVND (reference sequence). The CDR3 spells CASSIDAYNEQFF. As DNA, the CDR3 is TGTGCCAGTAGTATAGACGCCTACAATGAGCAGTTCTTC. Complete variable domain (other parts from reference TRBV19 and TRBJ2-1): DGGITQSPKYLFRKEGQNVTLSCEQNLNHDAMYWYRQDPGQGLRLIYYSQIVNDFQKGDIAEGYSVSREKKESFPLTVTSAQKNPTAFYLCASSIDAYNEQFFGPGTRLTVL.

In this sample, this clone turned up a few times. This chain connects TRBV4-1 to TRBJ1-1, with D perhaps matching TRBD1 (5 bases). The CDR3 consists of 12 residues. V was cut by 9 bases and J by 5 bases, with 13 bases left in between. Germline CDR1 reads MGHRA; CDR2 reads YSYEKL. The CDR3 DNA is TGCGCCAGTACTGACAGTGGGACTGAAGCTTTCTTT. Encoded protein: CASTDSGTEAFF.

This sequence joins TRBV2 and TRBJ2-1, with 8 positions matching TRBD2. There are 15 residues in the CDR3. V dropped 7 bases and J dropped 8; count of bases not matched to a gene: 13. Germline V gene lookup returns CDR1 SNHLY and CDR2 FYNNEI. The CDR3 DNA reads TGTGCCAGCAATGGCGACGGGGGGGCGTATTATGAGCAGTTCTTC. Amino acids: CASNGDGGAYYEQFF.

This clone was counted a single time. The rearrangement uses TRBV11-2 and TRBJ2-1, with TRBD2 matching 8 bases. CDR1 is SGHAT, CDR2 FQNNGV, per germline. The J segment lost 7 bases and the V segment lost 10 bases, leaving 18 bases of the junction unmatched. The CDR3 length is 16 residues. The CDR3 sequence is CATSTGGVWQGNEQFF. CDR3 in DNA: TGTGCCACCTCAACCGGGGGGGTTTGGCAAGGGAATGAGCAGTTCTTC.

The chain carries TRBV7-2 and TRBJ1-2; tentative D call: TRBD1 (5 bases). Germline values: CDR1 SGHTA, CDR2 FQGNSA. V was trimmed by 8 bases and J by 4 bases, leaving 17 bases between them. CDR3 length equals 14 residues. CDR3 DNA sequence: TGTGCCAGCGGGGGGGGGTCGAGTGCCTATGGCTACACCTTC. Encoded protein: CASGGGSSAYGYTF.

The gene calls are TRBV2 and TRBJ1-4; TRBD1 is a possible D gene (5 bases). The germline V gene has CDR1 SNHLY and CDR2 FYNNEI. V was clipped by 6 bases and J by 6 bases, with 23 bases between them. The CDR3 spans 17 residues. The CDR3 DNA follows: TGTGCCAGCAGCGGGACGGGACCTGGGCCAAGGGATGAAAAACTGTTTTTT. It specifies CASSGTGPGPRDEKLFF.

The V gene is TRBV27, the J gene TRBJ2-2, with 10 bases that match TRBD2. In germline, CDR1 is MNHEY, CDR2 SMNVEV (reference sequence). The trim removed 0 bases at V and 8 bases at J, leaving 3 bases unmatched. This CDR3 has 15 residues. Written as DNA, the CDR3 is TGTGCCAGCAGTTTATCGGTGACTAGCGGGGGGGAGCTGTTTTTT. This encodes CASSLSVTSGGELFF.

The chain combines TRBV29-1 with TRBJ2-7, with no clear D. Per germline, CDR1 SQVTM and CDR2 ANQGSEA. The V end was cut by 4 bases, the J end by 0 bases, with 7 bases between. The CDR3 is 12 residues long. CDR3 nucleotides: TGCAGCGTTGCTGGAAGCTCCTACGAGCAGTACTTC. It translates to CSVAGSSYEQYF.

The genes are TRBV2 and TRBJ1-1; no reliable D call. The length of the CDR3 is 14 residues. Between the trimmed V and J ends, which lost 6 bases and 4 bases, there was a span of 15 bases. CDR1 and CDR2 from the germline V gene are SNHLY and FYNNEI. CDR3 nucleotide sequence: TGTGCCAGCAGGCCAAGGGAGGGAGTCACTGAAGCTTTCTTT. Protein: CASRPREGVTEAFF. Supplemented by reference TRBV2 and TRBJ1-1, the full variable domain reads EPEVTQTPSHQVTQMGQEVILRCVPISNHLYFYWYRQILGQKVEFLVSFYNNEISEKSEIFDDQFSVERPDGSNFTLKIRSTKLEDSAMYFCASRPREGVTEAFFGQGTRLTVV.